The 29 T cell receptor beta chains given below trace back to one sample, sequenced in a study of T-cell memory formation after mild COVID-19. Via MiXCR, TCRdb re-called the 5' RACE reads, giving one row per CDR3 protein. The sample records about 290,000 distinct CDR3 sequences, about 15% being singletons. Sequences were obtained from PBMCs or a T cell subset sorted from them (not recorded which). The source is a man younger than 35 who had mild COVID-19 (a few samples of this study predate the infection). Cell type and time point are not known.

This chain uses TRBV21-1 with TRBJ2-1. TRBV21-1 is a listed pseudogene. The CDR3 sequence is 11 residues long. The CDR3 region is CARLWGDEQFF. For the CDR3, the DNA is TGTGCCAGGTTATGGGGTGATGAGCAGTTCTTC.

The chain links TRBV28 to TRBJ2-7; 8 bases are a match to TRBD2. With 5 bases clipped from V and 6 bases from J, the junction kept 9 bases outside the gene matches. There are 14 residues in the CDR3. In germline, CDR1 is MDHEN, CDR2 SYDVKM. CDR3 coding DNA: TGTGCCAGCAGTAAGGCGGGGGGCCAGGTCGAGCAGTACGTC. Translated: CASSKAGGQVEQYV.

The chain combines TRBV27 with TRBJ1-2; D is undetermined. With 2 bases removed from V and 5 bases from J, the gap between germline ends came to 18 bases. Germline values: CDR1 MNHEY, CDR2 SMNVEV (reference sequence). The CDR3 extends over 16 amino acids. The DNA of the CDR3 is TGTGCCAGCAGTTTAGAGCCGGAAATAAGCGGATATGGCTACACCTTC. Its translation is CASSLEPEISGYGYTF.

The chain combines TRBV7-2 with TRBJ1-2; D not resolved. The V gene lost 0 bases and the J gene lost 14 bases, with 16 bases spanning the gap. Germline values: CDR1 SGHTA, CDR2 FQGNSA. This CDR3 has 13 residues. The CDR3 nucleotides are TGTGCCAGCAGCTTAGCGGAAGCCAGCCTTACAACCTTC. Residues: CASSLAEASLTTF.

The V and J genes are TRBV20-1 and TRBJ2-1; D call uncertain. This CDR3 is 16 amino acids long. V lost 0 bases and J lost 3, with 15 bases in between. Germline V gene lookup returns CDR1 DFQATT and CDR2 SNEGSKA (reference sequence). The CDR3 here is CSARDLPNRLYNEQFF. The CDR3 region has the DNA TGCAGTGCTAGAGATCTGCCCAACAGACTCTACAATGAGCAGTTCTTC.

This clonotype was seen ten or more times. This chain connects TRBV7-2 to TRBJ2-2, with no clear D. The germline CDR1 and CDR2 sequences are SGHTA and FQGNSA. The CDR3 sequence is 14 residues long. Trimming cost V 3 bases and J 5 bases, with 10 bases left between them. This CDR3 is CASSLHSGTGELFF. CDR3 nucleotide sequence: TGTGCCAGCAGCTTGCACTCTGGGACCGGGGAGCTGTTTTTT. The full variable domain, in which reference TRBV7-2 and TRBJ2-2 provide the parts outside the CDR3, is GAGVSQSPSNKVTEKGKDVELRCDPISGHTALYWYRQSLGQGLEFLIYFQGNSAPDKSGLPSDRFSAERTGGSVSTLTIQRTQQEDSAVYLCASSLHSGTGELFFGEGSRLTVL.

This clonotype was found many times. V usage is TRBV5-1 and J usage is TRBJ2-1; D gene uncertain. V dropped 2 bases and J dropped 3 bases, with 6 bases sitting between them. CDR1 is SGHRS, CDR2 YFSETQ, per germline. The CDR3 runs 13 residues. The CDR3 sequence: CASSFRLYNEQFF. Written as DNA, the CDR3 is TGCGCCAGCAGCTTCCGTCTCTACAATGAGCAGTTCTTC.

This clonotype was seen ten or more times. The rearrangement joins TRBV2 to TRBJ2-1; TRBD1 might be the D (5 bases). Germline V gene data show CDR1 as SNHLY and CDR2 as FYNNEI. Trimming pared 4 bases from V and 3 bases from J, leaving 10 bases between. The CDR3 has 14 residues. The CDR3 sequence: CASSAWGGYNEQFF. CDR3 nucleotides: TGTGCCAGCAGTGCCTGGGGCGGCTACAATGAGCAGTTCTTC.

The CDR3 DNA follows: TGTGCCAGCAGGAGAGGGACAGGGTTCGAGCAGTACTTC. As protein: CASRRGTGFEQYF. V usage is TRBV12-3 or TRBV12-4 and J usage is TRBJ2-7, with 9 bases matching TRBD1. The CDR3 covers 13 residues. The trim removed 6 bases at V and 6 bases at J, leaving 6 bases unmatched.

The J gene is TRBJ2-2, the V gene TRBV6-2 or TRBV6-3, with 10 bases aligning to TRBD2. The CDR3 is 19 residues long. Trimming at V came to 2 bases and at J to 0 bases, leaving 9 bases not matched to a gene. Germline assignment: CDR1 MNHEY and CDR2 SVGEGT. The CDR3: CASSYPSGGETANTGELFF. In nucleotides, the CDR3 is TGTGCCAGCAGTTACCCCAGCGGGGGGGAAACTGCGAACACCGGGGAGCTGTTTTTT.

The chain couples TRBV20-1 to TRBJ2-5, with D possibly TRBD2 on 7 matching bases. Deletions cut 3 bases from V and 6 bases from J, with 17 bases between. The CDR3 is made up of 14 amino acids. CDR1 and CDR2 from the germline V gene are DFQATT and SNEGSKA (reference sequence). CDR3 in amino acids: CSASGGPHGKTQYF. The CDR3 nucleotides are TGCAGTGCTAGCGGGGGGCCCCACGGGAAGACCCAGTACTTC.

The rearrangement joins TRBV30 to TRBJ2-2; D is unresolved. V was cut by 3 bases and J by 0 bases, with 20 bases left in between. Looked up from germline, CDR1 is GTSNPN and CDR2 is SVGIG (reference sequence). The length of the CDR3 is 18 residues. The CDR3 spells CAWSGSRIPTANTGELFF. The CDR3 DNA is TGTGCCTGGAGCGGAAGCCGGATCCCCACCGCGAACACCGGGGAGCTGTTTTTT.

The sample holds many counts of this clonotype. The V and J genes are TRBV5-6 and TRBJ2-5, with 8 bases identical to TRBD1. The CDR3 runs to 15 residues. CDR1 is SGHDT, CDR2 YYEEEE, per germline. V dropped 1 base and J dropped 3; count of bases not matched to a gene: 5. The CDR3 loop reads CASSLPRTGKETQYF. The CDR3 coding sequence is TGTGCCAGCAGCTTGCCCAGGACAGGGAAAGAGACCCAGTACTTC.

In its sample, this clonotype was seen a few times. The chain couples TRBV6-5 to TRBJ2-7; D possibly uses TRBD1 or TRBD2 (5 bases each). Trimming shortened V by 8 bases and J by 2 bases, and 16 bases separated the two germline ends. Germline loops: CDR1 MNHEY, CDR2 SVGAGI. This CDR3 comprises 14 residues. The CDR3 bases are TGTGCCAGCGCGGTGGGGGACGGAACCTACGAGCAGTACTTC. Protein: CASAVGDGTYEQYF.

This clonotype was seen repeatedly, ten times or more. The chain links TRBV24-1 to TRBJ2-3; D call uncertain. This CDR3 is 13 amino acids long. The V gene lost 3 bases and the J gene lost 0 bases, with 3 bases spanning the gap. Germline CDR1 reads KGHDR; CDR2 reads SFDVKD. Here the CDR3 reads CATSDGSTDTQYF. CDR3 DNA: TGTGCCACCAGTGATGGGAGCACAGATACGCAGTATTTT.

This clonotype was counted between two and nine times. V usage is TRBV6-5 and J usage is TRBJ1-6; D unclear. Trimming took off 2 bases at V and 8 bases at J, with 10 bases between the two ends. Germline assignment: CDR1 MNHEY and CDR2 SVGAGI. CDR3 length: 14 amino acids. CDR3 coding DNA: TGTGCCAGCAGTTACGGTCAGCTATATTCACCCCTCCACTTT. It translates to CASSYGQLYSPLHF.

This chain joins TRBV7-2 and TRBJ2-5; TRBD2 matches 7 bases. With V trimmed by 1 base and J by 7 bases, 6 bases remained unmatched. The CDR3 has 14 amino acids. The germline CDR1 and CDR2 sequences are SGHTA and FQGNSA. The CDR3 region is CASSLGMGEGTQYF. CDR3 nucleotide sequence: TGTGCCAGCAGCTTAGGGATGGGGGAGGGGACCCAGTACTTC.

Regarding this clonotype: The junction does not match germline at one end; this may be a read error. DNA for the CDR3: TGTGCCAGCAGCTTAGAGTTAGACACCGGGGATCTGTTTTTT. It specifies CASSLELDTGDLFF. The chain carries TRBV7-9 and TRBJ2-2; possible D gene TRBD2, 5 bases. The V gene's germline CDR1 is SEHNR and CDR2 FQNEAQ (reference sequence). CDR3 length: 14 amino acids.

V usage is TRBV20-1 and J usage is TRBJ1-6, with 9 nucleotides matching TRBD1. The CDR3 has 14 amino acids. Germline lookup yields CDR1 DFQATT and CDR2 SNEGSKA (reference sequence). V lost 3 bases, J lost 6 bases, and 3 bases stayed unmatched. As DNA, the CDR3 is TGCAGTGCTAGGGGACAGGGTGGTAATTCACCCCTCCACTTT. Residues: CSARGQGGNSPLHF.

The rearrangement links TRBV6-4 to TRBJ1-5; D is possibly TRBD1 (6 bases). Trimming shortened V by 5 bases and J by 7 bases, and 18 bases separated the two germline ends. Germline CDR1 reads MRHNA; CDR2 reads SNTAGT. This CDR3 is 15 amino acids long. The CDR3 loop is CASSPSRGVGQPQHF. The DNA of the CDR3 is TGTGCCAGCAGTCCGTCCAGGGGCGTCGGACAGCCCCAGCATTTT.

This clonotype was recorded many times. The gene calls are TRBV5-1 and TRBJ1-1; D not resolved. This CDR3 comprises 13 residues. V was shortened by 0 bases and J by 0 bases, with 3 bases between the two germline ends. Germline V gene sequence: CDR1 SGHRS, CDR2 YFSETQ. CDR3 coding DNA: TGCGCCAGCAGCTTGGAGGTGAACACTGAAGCTTTCTTT. Amino acids: CASSLEVNTEAFF.

The chain carries TRBV20-1 and TRBJ2-7, with D tentatively TRBD1 (6 bases). CDR1 DFQATT and CDR2 SNEGSKA come from the germline V gene (reference sequence). Between the trimmed V and J ends, which lost 7 bases and 5 bases, there was a span of 18 bases. The length of the CDR3 is 13 residues. Here the CDR3 reads CSVRGEGIHEQYF. CDR3 nucleotides: TGCAGTGTCAGGGGCGAGGGGATCCACGAGCAGTACTTC.

The chain couples TRBV6-6 to TRBJ2-1; weak D call: TRBD1 (6 bases). CDR3 length: 15 residues. The V end lost 5 bases, the J end lost 5 bases, and 16 bases lay between the germline ends. The germline CDR1 and CDR2 sequences are MNHNY and SVGAGI (reference sequence). For the CDR3, the DNA is TGTGCCAGCAGTACAACAGGGATCCGGAACAATGAGCAGTTCTTC. Protein product: CASSTTGIRNNEQFF.

The CDR3 nucleotides are TGTGCCACCAGTGATTCTAGTCCACGGACGAACACCGGGGAGCTGTTTTTT. It is translated as CATSDSSPRTNTGELFF. The chain uses TRBV24-1 and TRBJ2-2; unclear D gene. Trimming stripped 2 bases from V and 0 bases from J, with 12 bases between. The CDR3 length is 17 residues. Germline V gives CDR1 KGHDR, CDR2 SFDVKD.

This sequence joins TRBV28 and TRBJ1-2; D remains ambiguous. The CDR3 covers 12 residues. CDR1 is MDHEN, CDR2 SYDVKM, per germline. The V end lost 10 bases, the J end lost 7 bases, and 16 bases lay between the germline ends. The CDR3 spells CAILQTVGGYTF. The CDR3, as DNA: TGTGCCATCTTACAAACAGTGGGTGGCTACACCTTC.

This chain links TRBV4-3 with TRBJ2-2, with D hard to call. Trimming removed 0 bases at V and 5 bases at J, with 10 bases between. Per the germline V gene, CDR1 is LGHNA and CDR2 is YSLEER. CDR3 length equals 15 residues. As DNA, the CDR3 is TGCGCCAGCAGCCAAGACCACAGAGTTACCGGGGAGCTGTTTTTT. Protein product: CASSQDHRVTGELFF.

The table lists this clonotype with a few counts. This rearrangement joins TRBV5-5 to TRBJ2-5, with TRBD2 matching over 13 bases. Germline assignment: CDR1 SGHKS and CDR2 YYEKEE (reference sequence). CDR3 length equals 15 residues. The J segment lost 7 bases and the V segment lost 4 bases, leaving 7 bases of the junction unmatched. The CDR3 spells CASSHGTSGAGTQYF. CDR3 coding DNA: TGTGCCAGCAGCCACGGGACTAGCGGGGCTGGGACCCAGTACTTC.

This clonotype was counted a few times. V usage is TRBV20-1 and J usage is TRBJ1-1; a weak D match, TRBD1 (6 bases). V lost 2 bases and J lost 6, with 16 bases in between. Germline CDR1 reads DFQATT; CDR2 reads SNEGSKA (reference sequence). CDR3 size: 14 residues. The CDR3 spells CSARSQQGKAEAFF. In nucleotides, the CDR3 is TGCAGTGCTAGATCTCAACAGGGCAAGGCTGAAGCTTTCTTT.

The chain employs TRBV6-2 or TRBV6-3 and TRBJ1-1, with D possibly being TRBD1 (6 bases). Per germline, CDR1 MNHEY and CDR2 SVGEGT. The CDR3 loop spans 12 amino acids. Trimming left V 2 bases short and J 7 bases short, with 8 bases between. Here the CDR3 reads CASSYSRGEAFF. CDR3 DNA sequence: TGTGCCAGCAGTTACAGCAGGGGTGAAGCTTTCTTT.